These 20 T cell receptor beta chains came from one sample sequenced in a study of T cells in Graves' hyperthyroidism and ophthalmopathy. TCR beta CDR3 regions were amplified from RNA transcripts. When the TCR CDR3 underwent first-round RT-PCR, the HTBI primer set was used. TCRdb processed the multiplex PCR reads anew with MiXCR; each CDR3 protein has one entry. The sample lists around 560,000 distinct CDR3 sequences; over 15% were seen once. Sequenced material: blood. The receptors were sampled from a woman younger than 35 with Graves' hyperthyroidism.

This clonotype was found a few times. J is TRBJ2-5 and V is TRBV28, with no clear D. V lost 2 bases and J lost 1, with 11 bases in between. The CDR3 sequence is 15 residues long. Germline V gives CDR1 MDHEN, CDR2 SYDVKM. The DNA of the CDR3 is TGTGCCAGCAGTTTAACTAACGTAGTCCAAGAGACCCAGTACTTC. It encodes CASSLTNVVQETQYF.

The J gene is TRBJ2-5, the V gene TRBV12-3 or TRBV12-4; TRBD1 or TRBD2 may be the D gene (7 bases each). Deletions cut 5 bases from V and 2 bases from J, with 18 bases between. There are 16 residues in the CDR3. CDR3 nucleotides: TGTGCCAGCAGTGTTATCAGGGGGGGAGTTCAAGAGACCCAGTACTTC. Translating gives CASSVIRGGVQETQYF.

CDR3 in DNA: TGTGCCACCAGTGTCTCCCCAGGGGATGAGCAGTTCTTC. As protein: CATSVSPGDEQFF. V usage is TRBV24-1 and J usage is TRBJ2-1; the D gene is possibly TRBD1 (6 bases). The CDR3 is 13 residues long. Germline values: CDR1 KGHDR, CDR2 SFDVKD. Trimming removed 5 bases from V and 8 bases from J, with 12 bases in between.

In this sample, this clonotype turned up many times. V and J are TRBV6-1 and TRBJ1-2; 8 bases map to TRBD1. The germline gives CDR1 MNHNS, CDR2 SASEGT. The CDR3 spans 15 residues. After removal of 4 bases from V and 3 bases from J, the junction contained 7 bases not matched to a gene. For the CDR3, the DNA is TGTGCCAGCAGTGCCCGCTTGACAGGGGACTATGGCTACACCTTC. It encodes CASSARLTGDYGYTF.

CDR3 sequence: CASSESMGGRNIQYF. The DNA of the CDR3 is TGCGCCAGCAGTGAGTCGATGGGGGGGAGGAACATTCAGTACTTC. The gene calls are TRBV10-1 and TRBJ2-4; 7 bases line up with TRBD2. Germline loops: CDR1 WNHNN, CDR2 SYGVQD (reference sequence). V trimming: 0 bases; J trimming: 7 bases; junction bases outside the gene matches: 6. The CDR3 length is 15 residues.

This rearrangement joins TRBV20-1 to TRBJ2-3; maybe TRBD2 (5 bases). V was trimmed by 2 bases and J by 6 bases, leaving 21 bases between them. This CDR3 has 16 amino acids. The germline V gene has CDR1 DFQATT and CDR2 SNEGSKA (reference sequence). As DNA, the CDR3 is TGCAGTGCTAGACCAACCCCAAGGAGAGGGCCGGATACGCAGTATTTT. Translation: CSARPTPRRGPDTQYF.

This clonotype has at least ten counts. V usage is TRBV6-2 or TRBV6-3 and J usage is TRBJ1-3; D possibly corresponds to TRBD1 (6 bases). Germline lookup yields CDR1 MNHEY and CDR2 SVGEGT. V was shortened by 6 bases and J by 4 bases, with 10 bases between the two germline ends. The CDR3 covers 13 residues. For the CDR3, the DNA is TGTGCCAGCAGCCCGGGACACGGAAACACCATATATTTT. Protein: CASSPGHGNTIYF.

This clonotype was counted at least ten times. The chain carries TRBV20-1 and TRBJ2-3, with D uncertain. Germline V gene data show CDR1 as DFQATT and CDR2 as SNEGSKA (reference sequence). V was trimmed by 5 bases and J by 6 bases, leaving 15 bases between them. This CDR3 has 13 residues. The CDR3 DNA reads as TGCAGTGCTTGGTACAGCAAGCTGGATACGCAGTATTTT. Translated, it gives CSAWYSKLDTQYF.

Many counts were recorded for this clonotype. The chain recombines TRBV27 with TRBJ2-7; 7 positions match TRBD1. V was clipped by 4 bases and J by 3 bases; unmatched bases: 3. The CDR3 length is 13 residues. The germline CDR1 and CDR2 sequences are MNHEY and SMNVEV (reference sequence). CDR3: CASSSRQGYEQYF. DNA of the CDR3: TGTGCCAGCAGTTCCCGACAGGGCTACGAGCAGTACTTC.

The table lists this clonotype with many counts. The genes are TRBV28 and TRBJ1-2; no clear D. The germline V gene has CDR1 MDHEN and CDR2 SYDVKM. The V end was cut by 4 bases, the J end by 4 bases, with 19 bases between. This CDR3 contains 16 residues. CDR3: CASSSIEGLFAYGYTF. The CDR3 coding sequence is TGTGCCAGCAGTTCAATTGAGGGTTTGTTCGCCTATGGCTACACCTTC.

This clonotype has a handful of counts. The chain recombines TRBV19 with TRBJ2-1, with 8 bases fitting TRBD2. The CDR3 totals 13 residues. The germline V gene has CDR1 LNHDA and CDR2 SQIVND (reference sequence). V was pared by 6 bases and J by 8 bases, with 6 bases of the junction left unmatched. This chain's CDR3 is CASSLSGSYEQFF. DNA of the CDR3: TGTGCCAGTAGCCTAAGCGGGAGCTATGAGCAGTTCTTC.

The rearrangement joins TRBV13 to TRBJ2-1, with 7 bases that match TRBD2. Germline V CDR1 and CDR2: PRHDT, FYEKMQ (reference sequence). The V gene end was trimmed by 5 bases and the J gene end by 0 bases; junction bases not matched to a gene: 4. CDR3 size: 15 residues. DNA of the CDR3: TGTGCCAGCAGCCAGAGCGGGGTCTCCTACAATGAGCAGTTCTTC. It yields the protein CASSQSGVSYNEQFF.

Only a few counts were recorded for this clonotype. This chain joins TRBV19 and TRBJ2-1; 10 nucleotides match TRBD2. The CDR3 contains 20 residues. The junction had 21 bases not matched to a gene; V was cut back by 5 bases and J by 5 bases. Germline CDR1 and CDR2: LNHDA and SQIVND (reference sequence). The CDR3 nucleotides are TGTGCCAGTAGTGCAGGGACGGACCAAATGGGGCTAGCGGGGGACAATGAGCAGTTCTTC. Its translation: CASSAGTDQMGLAGDNEQFF.

In its sample, this clonotype was seen a few times. The genes are TRBV12-3 or TRBV12-4 and TRBJ2-1; the D gene is possibly TRBD2 (5 bases). The CDR3 extends over 11 amino acids. V was trimmed by 7 bases and J by 7 bases, leaving 8 bases between them. The CDR3 here is CASIRRNEQFF. CDR3 DNA: TGTGCCAGCATTAGGAGGAATGAGCAGTTCTTC.

In the case of this clonotype: At one end, the junction sequence differs from germline, possibly due to a read error. This chain joins TRBV5-6 and TRBJ1-1, with D perhaps TRBD1 (6 bases). CDR3 length: 14 amino acids. CDR1 is SGHDT and CDR2 is YYEEEE in the germline V gene. The CDR3 loop reads CASSPPLGDTEGFF. CDR3 coding DNA: TGTGCCAGCAGTCCCCCTCTTGGGGACACTGAAGGTTTCTTT.

This clonotype occurred many times. The chain uses TRBV5-8 and TRBJ1-2, with TRBD1 as a possible D gene (6 bases). The CDR3 loop spans 18 amino acids. CDR1 SGHTS and CDR2 YDEGEE come from the germline V gene. Trimming took 6 bases from V and 0 from J, leaving 24 bases between them. The CDR3 DNA follows: TGTGCCAGCAACTTCGCGACAGGTTTCACTGAATCTAACTATGGCTACACCTTC. Its protein product is CASNFATGFTESNYGYTF.

With respect to this clonotype: This may be a read error: a much more frequent sequence differs by one nucleotide. The chain recombines TRBV29-1 with TRBJ2-5; 10 nucleotides match TRBD2. With 3 bases clipped from V and 7 bases from J, the junction kept 14 bases outside the gene matches. CDR3 length equals 16 residues. Per the germline V gene, CDR1 is SQVTM and CDR2 is ANQGSEA. DNA of the CDR3: TGCAGCGTTGATGGCCTAGCGGGGGTTTGGGGAGGGACCCAGTACTTC. This sequence encodes CSVDGLAGVWGGTQYF.

This chain joins TRBV4-3 and TRBJ1-1; D is perhaps TRBD1 (5 bases). CDR1 is LGHNA and CDR2 is YSLEER in the germline V gene. The CDR3 is 17 residues long. V dropped 3 bases and J dropped 1 base, with 18 bases sitting between them. The CDR3 DNA follows: TGCGCCAGCAGCCAGGGGGGACGGATAGCCACGAACACTGAAGCTTTCTTT. Protein: CASSQGGRIATNTEAFF.

In this sample, this clonotype turned up a few times. This chain uses TRBV5-5 with TRBJ2-3, with 8 nucleotides matching TRBD2. J lost 4 bases, V lost 2 bases, and 6 bases had no gene match. The germline V gene encodes CDR1 SGHKS and CDR2 YYEKEE (reference sequence). The CDR3 has 15 amino acids. The CDR3 DNA sequence: TGTGCCAGCAGCTTACGGGGGGGGCCCGCAGATACGCAGTATTTT. This gives the protein CASSLRGGPADTQYF.

The rearrangement joins TRBV6-2 or TRBV6-3 to TRBJ1-2; D gene uncertain. The V gene lost 2 bases and the J gene lost 1 base, with 11 bases spanning the gap. The CDR3 runs 15 residues. Germline CDR1 is MNHEY and CDR2 is SVGEGT. CDR3: CASSYGQALNYGYTF. The DNA for the CDR3 is TGTGCCAGCAGTTACGGGCAGGCGCTTAACTATGGCTACACCTTC.